This entry concerns a single TCR beta chain. What it binds is unknown. The CDR3 sequence is 15 residues long. From germline, CDR1 is SGHVS and CDR2 FNYEAQ. Trimming took 4 bases from V and 0 from J, leaving 9 bases between them. TCR alpha and beta CDR3 regions were amplified from RNA using iRepertoire nested multiplex PCR. Tissue mRNA or PBMC total RNA, roughly 100-400 ng, went into one-step reverse transcription and amplification. A single record per CDR3 protein comes from TCRdb applying MiXCR to the multiplex PCR reads. The table records around 120,000 distinct CDR3 sequences, under 25% of them present only once. This sample is part of a study of glioma-infiltrating T cells. Study-wide results and caveats: CDR3 overlap between tissue and blood was very small. Non-neoplastic patients had below-expected tissue-blood divergence, while all gliomas exceeded expectation.

This receptor was taken from a human donor with low-grade glioma or glioblastoma, undergoing nonglioma brain surgery, or in good health (not recorded which). What was sequenced was glioma tissue, nonneoplastic brain tissue, or PBMCs (not recorded which). The chain combines TRBV7-6 with TRBJ1-4, with no clear D. In DNA, the CDR3 is TGTGCCAGCAGCTACACGACTGCAACTAATGAAAAACTGTTTTTT. Translating gives CASSYTTATNEKLFF.